This T cell receptor (beta chain) is drawn from a study of blood T cell repertoires in COVID-19. Across the study: Donors in the United States, Italy and Spain gave samples during acute or convalescent COVID-19. Sample material is recorded as cDNA or gDNA derived from T cells, B-cell-depleted T cells, or PBMCs.

Original handling: Amplifying reference gene primers gave estimates of nucleated cell counts. Sequenced by immunoSEQ multiplex PCR; TCRdb stores in-frame clones only, minus some. That table furnishes V, J and clone size, whereas the DNA furnished D and trimming. The data show about 73,000 clones, more than 65% seen once. With 6 bases clipped from V and 7 bases from J, the junction kept 12 bases outside the gene matches. Germline V gene sequence: CDR1 SGHVS, CDR2 FNYEAQ. The CDR3 loop spans 17 amino acids. Sequencing input: peripheral blood. The source is a human donor in a cohort sampled during active COVID-19. V gene TRBV7-6 combines with J gene TRBJ2-2, with 12 bases fitting TRBD1. The CDR3 spells CASSNVGTGGYHGELFF. Here the CDR3 DNA reads TGTGCCAGCAGTAATGTCGGGACAGGGGGCTATCACGGGGAGCTGTTTTTT.